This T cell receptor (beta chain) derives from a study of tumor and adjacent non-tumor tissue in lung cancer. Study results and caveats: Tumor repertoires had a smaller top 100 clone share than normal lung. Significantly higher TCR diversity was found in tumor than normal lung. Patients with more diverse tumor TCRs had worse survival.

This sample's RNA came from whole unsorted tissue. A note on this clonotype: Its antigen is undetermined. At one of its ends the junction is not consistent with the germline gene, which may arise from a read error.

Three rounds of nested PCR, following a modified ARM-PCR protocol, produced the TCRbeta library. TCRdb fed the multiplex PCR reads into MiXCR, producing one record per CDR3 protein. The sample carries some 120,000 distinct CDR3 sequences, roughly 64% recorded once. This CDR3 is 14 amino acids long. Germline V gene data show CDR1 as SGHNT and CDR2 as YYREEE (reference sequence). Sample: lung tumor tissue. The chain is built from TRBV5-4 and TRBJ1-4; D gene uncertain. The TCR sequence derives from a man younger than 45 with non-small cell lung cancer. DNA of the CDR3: TGTGCCAGCACCTCAAGGGCGAGAAATGAAAGACTGTTTTTC. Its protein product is CASTSRARNERLFF. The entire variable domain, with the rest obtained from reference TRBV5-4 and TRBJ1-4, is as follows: ETGVTQSPTHLIKTRGQQVTLRCSSQSGHNTVSWYQQALGQGPQFIFQYYREEENGRGNFPPRFSGLQFPNYSSELNVNALELDDSALYLCASTSRARNERLFFGSGTQLSVL.